This T cell receptor (beta chain) stems from a study of post-analysis software for immune sequencing data. Study results and limitations: Significantly lower normalized Chao1 diversity was found in patients with multiple sclerosis relative to controls. Pronounced co-clustering by F measure was evident among identically batched samples.

Prepared libraries of TCR beta cDNA carried unique molecular identifiers. Each CDR3 protein gets one entry after TCRdb re-called the PCR reads with MiXCR. The table shows about 680,000 distinct CDR3 sequences, with approximately 60% occurring only once. About this clonotype: Its matching antigen is unknown.

This TCR was recovered from a girl between 2 and 10 years old with multiple sclerosis. The sequenced sample was blood.

Here the CDR3 DNA reads TGCGCCAGCAGCCGCGACAGTGCCTACGAGCAGTACTTC. Translation: CASSRDSAYEQYF. This chain connects TRBV5-1 to TRBJ2-7; tentative D call: TRBD1 (5 bases). Per germline, CDR1 SGHRS and CDR2 YFSETQ. V was shortened by 4 bases and J by 2 bases, with 10 bases between the two germline ends. The CDR3 covers 13 residues. The complete variable domain, with remaining parts taken from reference TRBV5-1 and TRBJ2-7, reads KAGVTQTPRYLIKTRGQQVTLSCSPISGHRSVSWYQQTPGQGLQFLFEYFSETQRNKGNFPGRFSGRQFSNSRSEMNVSTLELGDSALYLCASSRDSAYEQYFGPGTRLTVT.